This TCR beta chain was captured by sequencing in a study of T cell repertoires in cytomegalovirus infection. Study context: Recently identified HLA-C-restricted CMV epitopes and well-studied HLA-B-restricted CMV epitopes were used by the study. Indications came from public TCR beta signatures; they pointed to CMV infection and to a matching HLA type.

TCRdb called the reads again in MiXCR, with one record for every CDR3 protein. Here the sample spans about 830,000 distinct CDR3 sequences, around a third being singletons. Germline CDR1 reads ENHRY; CDR2 reads SYGVKD. Deletions cut 0 bases from V and 4 bases from J, with 9 bases between. The CDR3 spans 15 residues. This clonotype was recorded a few times. Its antigen remains unidentified. The study, taken as a whole, reports: Dominant in the ex vivo response were TCR beta clonotypes restricted by HLA-C and specific for CMV.

This sequence joins TRBV10-3 and TRBJ2-2; D gene unclear. This TCR derives from a human donor in good health (CMV status not recorded). Some clones in this sample may be carry-over from other donors' samples. This sample comprised cultured CD8+ T cells from PBMCs, obtained from culture after CMV antigen stimulation. This chain's CDR3 is CAISESEFVTGELFF. The CDR3 region has the DNA TGTGCCATCAGTGAGTCAGAATTCGTCACCGGGGAGCTGTTTTTT.